Listed here are 25 T cell receptor delta chains from one sample, sequenced in a study of gamma-delta chains in newborns, infants, children. TCRdb re-called the reads via CATT. The sample includes 6,000 or so delta-chain clones, approximately 15% seen only once; the top ten take 23%. The starting material was blood, obtained at baseline. These receptors were collected from a child who was a newborn, infant or young child, either healthy, febrile or measles-vaccinated (not recorded which).

The sample holds a few counts of this clone. The chain is built from TRDV1 and TRDJ1; 8 bases are shared with TRDD3. V gave up 2 bases and J gave up 3 bases; unmatched junction bases: 17. This CDR3 comprises 19 residues. Per germline, CDR1 TSWWSYY and CDR2 QGS. CDR3 in DNA: TGTGCTCTTGGGGAAGGGGCCTTCCCGGGTACTGGGGGCTCCGATAAACTCATCTTT. Translated, it gives CALGEGAFPGTGGSDKLIF.

This clone is classed as medium-sized. The V call is TRDV3, the J call TRDJ1; 10 nucleotides align to TRDD3. CDR1 TVYSNPD and CDR2 GDNSRS come from the germline V gene (reference sequence). This CDR3 spans 20 amino acids. J was trimmed by 3 bases and V by 5 bases; bases with no gene match: 27. CDR3: CARPSRTSVLGDLVADKLIF. DNA of the CDR3: TGTGCCCGGCCTTCCCGGACCTCTGTACTGGGGGATCTCGTAGCCGATAAACTCATCTTT.

By its share, this clone is medium-sized. V and J are TRDV3 and TRDJ1, with TRDD3 matching 10 bases. J lost 0 bases, V lost 3 bases, and 10 bases had no gene match. Germline CDR1 is TVYSNPD and CDR2 is GDNSRS (reference sequence). The CDR3 is 16 residues long. CDR3 protein: CAFLHCTGGYTDKLIF. The CDR3 nucleotides are TGTGCCTTCCTACATTGTACTGGGGGATACACCGATAAACTCATCTTT. Variable domain in full (rest from reference TRDV3 and TRDJ1): CDKVTQSSPDQTVASGSEVVLLCTYDTVYSNPDLFWYRIRPDYSFQFVFYGDNSRSEGADFTQGRFSVKHILTQKAFHLVISPVRTEDSATYYCAFLHCTGGYTDKLIFGKGTRVTVEP.

This clone is large in the sample. Other DNA sequences in the same sample also yield this CDR3. The V gene is TRDV3, the J gene TRDJ1, with 9 positions matching TRDD3. J gave up 0 bases and V 2 bases, and 16 bases lay outside the gene matches. CDR1 is TVYSNPD, CDR2 GDNSRS, per germline (reference sequence). The CDR3 extends over 18 amino acids. The CDR3 DNA follows: TGTGCCTTTCGAGTAGGGTACTGGGGGACCCTGTACACCGATAAACTCATCTTT. It translates to CAFRVGYWGTLYTDKLIF.

A word on this clone: The junction does not match germline at one end; this may be a read error. This sample also contains other DNA sequences that code for the same CDR3. The chain recombines TRDV2 with TRDJ3, with 11 bases fitting TRDD3. This CDR3 is 18 amino acids long. Germline lookup yields CDR1 GEAIGNYY and CDR2 EKD. CDR3 DNA: TGTGCCTGTGACACTGGGGGATACGCCTCCTGGGACACCCGGCAGATGTTTTTC. Amino acid sequence: CACDTGGYASWDTRQMFF.

This clone is labeled as medium-sized. CDR3 DNA sequence: TGTGCCTGTGACACACTGGGGGATACGAAAGGCTCCTGGGACACCCGACAGATGTTTTTC. Protein product: CACDTLGDTKGSWDTRQMFF. The genes are TRDV2 and TRDJ3, with 13 bases aligning to TRDD3. The CDR3 covers 20 residues. Trimming cost V 1 base and J 0 bases; bases outside gene matches: 5. Per germline, CDR1 GEAIGNYY and CDR2 EKD.

This clone is judged medium-sized. This chain joins TRDV2 and TRDJ1, with TRDD3 matching 8 bases. This CDR3 contains 15 residues. Germline values: CDR1 GEAIGNYY, CDR2 EKD. The J segment lost 0 bases and the V segment lost 7 bases, leaving 9 bases of the junction unmatched. The CDR3 DNA follows: TGTGCCTGCGATCAACTGGGGGTCGACACCGATAAACTCATCTTT. It translates to CACDQLGVDTDKLIF.

This clone is medium-sized within its sample. The rearrangement links TRDV2 to TRDJ3; D remains unclear. This CDR3 is built from 18 residues. Germline V gives CDR1 GEAIGNYY, CDR2 EKD. V lost 0 bases and J lost 2, with 13 bases in between. CDR3 residues: CACDTLPLEPWDTRQMFF. The CDR3, as DNA: TGTGCCTGTGACACCCTACCCTTGGAACCCTGGGACACCCGACAGATGTTTTTC.

This clone was picked up a small number of times. The chain links TRDV2 to TRDJ1; the match to TRDD3 covers 10 bases. After removal of 3 bases from V and 4 bases from J, the junction contained 7 bases not matched to a gene. The V gene's germline CDR1 is GEAIGNYY and CDR2 EKD. This CDR3 has 15 residues. Here the CDR3 DNA reads TGTGCCTGTGACCAACTGGGGGATTATTTCGATAAACTCATCTTT. The encoded protein is CACDQLGDYFDKLIF.

In its sample, this clone is medium-sized. The gene calls are TRDV2 and TRDJ1; TRDD3 matches 7 bases. Per the germline V gene, CDR1 is GEAIGNYY and CDR2 is EKD. V lost 0 bases to trimming and J lost 0 bases; unmatched junction nucleotides: 18. CDR3 size: 20 residues. Here the CDR3 reads CACDTGGLLLGSPYTDKLIF. In DNA form, the CDR3 reads TGTGCCTGTGACACCGGTGGATTATTACTGGGGAGTCCTTACACCGATAAACTCATCTTT.

This clone was observed a handful of times. V gene TRDV2 combines with J gene TRDJ3, with 11 bases matching TRDD3. J was trimmed by 2 bases and V by 0 bases; bases with no gene match: 5. The CDR3 has 19 amino acids. Germline CDR1 reads GEAIGNYY; CDR2 reads EKD. DNA for the CDR3: TGTGCCTGTGACACCGTACTGGGGGATAAAACCTGGGACACCCGACAGATGTTTTTC. Its protein is CACDTVLGDKTWDTRQMFF.

The J gene is TRDJ3, the V gene TRDV2; TRDD3 agrees at 12 bases. V dropped 2 bases and J dropped 5; count of bases not matched to a gene: 12. In germline, CDR1 is GEAIGNYY, CDR2 EKD. This CDR3 contains 20 residues. The CDR3 sequence is CACDSTGGYRPPGDTRQMFF. The CDR3 DNA sequence: TGTGCCTGTGACAGTACTGGGGGATACCGCCCTCCTGGGGACACCCGACAGATGTTTTTC.

On this clone itself: A clone one base away is much larger, so this may be a read error. The rearrangement links TRDV2 to TRDJ3; 9 positions match TRDD3. Germline values: CDR1 GEAIGNYY, CDR2 EKD. There are 24 residues in the CDR3. Trimming cost V 0 bases and J 0 bases; bases outside gene matches: 20. The CDR3 loop reads CACDTSFPPIMGDKSSWDTRQMFF. CDR3 sequence (DNA): TGTGCCTGTGACACCTCCTTTCCCCCAATCATGGGGGATAAAAGCTCCTGGGACACCCGACAGATGTTTTTC.

This clone is medium-sized within its sample. The V call is TRDV2, the J call TRDJ1, with 13 bases that match TRDD3. J gave up 1 base and V 1 base, and 11 bases lay outside the gene matches. Germline CDR1 reads GEAIGNYY; CDR2 reads EKD. The CDR3 contains 19 residues. The CDR3 DNA reads TGTGCCTGTGACACGGTTACACTGGGGGATACGCGTAGCACCGATAAACTCATCTTT. It codes for CACDTVTLGDTRSTDKLIF.

Judged by abundance, this clone is medium-sized. V is TRDV2 and J is TRDJ2; 9 nucleotides line up with TRDD3. In germline, CDR1 is GEAIGNYY, CDR2 EKD. CDR3 size: 15 residues. J was trimmed by 0 bases and V by 2 bases; bases with no gene match: 0. CDR3 DNA: TGTGCCTGTGACAACTGGGGGACTTTGACAGCACAACTCTTCTTT. Translating it yields CACDNWGTLTAQLFF.

This clone has just a few counts. The chain couples TRAV29/DV5 to TRDJ1, with 10 bases aligning to TRDD3. J lost 0 bases, V lost 3 bases, and 17 bases had no gene match. The CDR3 runs 19 residues. CDR1 and CDR2 (germline): NSMFDY, ISSIKDK. The DNA for the CDR3 is TGTGCAGCAACCTCTCGATGGGGGATACACAGCCGGGACACCGATAAACTCATCTTT. This gives the protein CAATSRWGIHSRDTDKLIF. Supplemented by reference TRAV29/DV5 and TRDJ1, the full variable domain reads DQQVKQNSPSLSVQEGRISILNCDYTNSMFDYFLWYKKYPAEGPTFLISISSIKDKNEDGRFTVFLNKSAKHLSLHIVPSQPGDSAVYFCAATSRWGIHSRDTDKLIFGKGTRVTVEP.

The genes are TRDV2 and TRDJ1; TRDD3 aligns across 11 bases. The germline gives CDR1 GEAIGNYY, CDR2 EKD. Losses at the gene ends were 3 bases for V and 4 bases for J; bases not matched to a gene: 12. The CDR3 loop spans 17 amino acids. The CDR3 reads CACDSLGAGGYSDKLIF. The CDR3 DNA sequence: TGTGCCTGTGACTCCTTGGGGGCTGGGGGATACAGCGATAAACTCATCTTT.

This clone rates as medium-sized (0.01 to 0.1%). The genes are TRDV1 and TRDJ1, with 11 bases identical to TRDD3. Germline V CDR1 and CDR2: TSWWSYY, QGS. The V and J ends lost 0 bases and 0 bases, in that order; junction bases with no gene match: 12. CDR3 length: 20 residues. CDR3: CALGELRILLGDRYTDKLIF. CDR3 DNA sequence: TGTGCTCTTGGGGAACTTAGGATCCTACTGGGGGATAGGTACACCGATAAACTCATCTTT.

A note on this clone: A single base is all that separates this from a far larger clone, so a read error is likely. The same CDR3 is also encoded by other DNA sequences in this sample. V and J are TRDV3 and TRDJ1, with TRDD3 matching 13 bases. The CDR3 has 17 residues. J gave up 3 bases and V 4 bases, and 14 bases lay outside the gene matches. Germline CDR1 reads TVYSNPD; CDR2 reads GDNSRS (reference sequence). For the CDR3, the DNA is TGTGCCTCCCATAATGCCTACTGGGGGATACGGGCCGATAAACTCATCTTT. Protein: CASHNAYWGIRADKLIF.

With respect to this clone: This may arise from a read error, as a much more abundant clone is one base away. The V call is TRDV1, the J call TRDJ1; D might be TRDD2 (5 bases). Germline assignment: CDR1 TSWWSYY and CDR2 QGS. V was trimmed by 2 bases and J by 0 bases, leaving 34 bases between them. The CDR3 consists of 23 residues. DNA of the CDR3: TGTGCTCTTGGGGAAGGGTTTCCTCCCCTACGATTCCACTACTCCAAGTACACCGATAAACTCATCTTT. It encodes CALGEGFPPLRFHYSKYTDKLIF.

In its sample, this clone was seen a few times. CDR3 region: CALGELDSVPGGYTKLIF. CDR3 nucleotide sequence: TGTGCTCTTGGGGAACTAGATAGTGTTCCTGGGGGATACACCAAACTCATCTTT. The chain carries TRDV1 and TRDJ1, with 11 bases that match TRDD3. This CDR3 region has 18 residues. CDR1 is TSWWSYY and CDR2 is QGS in the germline V gene. V shed 0 bases and J 8 bases; nucleotides not matched to a gene: 14.

In its sample, this clone was seen a few times. This same CDR3 is encoded by further DNA sequences in the sample. The chain carries TRDV2 and TRDJ1; 9 bases map to TRDD3. The CDR3 is 17 amino acids. The germline V gene encodes CDR1 GEAIGNYY and CDR2 EKD. J lost 0 bases, V lost 0 bases, and 7 bases had no gene match. CDR3 amino acids: CACDTLTGGPNTDKLIF. In DNA form, the CDR3 reads TGTGCCTGTGACACCCTTACTGGGGGACCCAACACCGATAAACTCATCTTT.

The sample holds many counts of this clone. The rearrangement links TRDV1 to TRDJ1; 9 bases match TRDD3. This CDR3 contains 15 residues. The V segment lost 2 bases and the J segment 12 bases; nucleotides outside the gene matches: 13. CDR1 and CDR2 from the germline V gene are TSWWSYY and QGS. CDR3 residues: CALGETLQLGDAVIF. The CDR3 coding sequence is TGTGCTCTTGGGGAAACCTTGCAACTGGGGGACGCCGTCATCTTT.

Within the sample, this clone is medium-sized. The J gene is TRDJ1, the V gene TRDV3; unclear D gene. The V gene lost 5 bases and the J gene lost 5 bases, with 21 bases spanning the gap. The CDR3 is made up of 14 amino acids. Germline CDR1 and CDR2: TVYSNPD and GDNSRS (reference sequence). The CDR3 protein is CALSSGPRTDKLIF. CDR3 DNA: TGTGCCCTTTCATCCGGTCCGCGTACTGATAAACTCATCTTT.

This clone qualifies as medium-sized (0.01 to 0.1%). The chain uses TRDV3 and TRDJ4, with 12 bases lining up with TRDD3. Germline V gene lookup returns CDR1 TVYSNPD and CDR2 GDNSRS (reference sequence). The V and J ends lost 2 bases and 0 bases, in that order; junction bases with no gene match: 16. The CDR3 loop spans 18 amino acids. As DNA, the CDR3 is TGTGCCTTTCGGGCGCCTACCGGCTGGGGGATACGAGCCAGACCCCTGATCTTT. This codes for CAFRAPTGWGIRARPLIF.